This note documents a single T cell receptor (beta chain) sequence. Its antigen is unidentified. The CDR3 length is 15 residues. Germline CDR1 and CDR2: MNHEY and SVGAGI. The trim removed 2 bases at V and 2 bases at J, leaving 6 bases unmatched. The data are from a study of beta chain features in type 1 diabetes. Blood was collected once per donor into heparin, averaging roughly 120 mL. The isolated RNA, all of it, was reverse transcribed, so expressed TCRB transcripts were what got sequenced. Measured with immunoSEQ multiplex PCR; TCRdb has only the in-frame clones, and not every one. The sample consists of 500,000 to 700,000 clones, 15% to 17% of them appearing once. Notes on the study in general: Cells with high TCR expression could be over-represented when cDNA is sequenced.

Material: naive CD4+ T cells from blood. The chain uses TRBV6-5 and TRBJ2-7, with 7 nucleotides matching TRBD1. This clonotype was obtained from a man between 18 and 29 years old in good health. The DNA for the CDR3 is TGTGCCAGCAGTTACACTCCGGGACAGCCCTACGAGCAGTACTTC. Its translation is CASSYTPGQPYEQYF.